The clone carrying this T cell receptor (beta chain) showed up many times. Its cognate antigen is unknown. The TCR beta CDR3 regions underwent amplification using RNA transcripts as the source. During a first-round RT-PCR of the TCR CDR3, the HTBI primer set was used. TCRdb used MiXCR to reprocess the multiplex PCR reads, holding one entry per CDR3 protein. This sample yields hundreds of thousands of distinct CDR3 sequences, of which about 14% are seen a single time; around an eighth belongs to the top ten. CDR3 length equals 18 residues. V lost 3 bases to trimming and J lost 3 bases; unmatched junction nucleotides: 11. Germline CDR1 MNHNS, CDR2 SASEGT. These data belong to a study of T cells in Graves' hyperthyroidism and ophthalmopathy. Lactation, pregnancy, other autoimmune disease or uncontrolled infection excluded patients. Together with thyroid ultrasound, orbital computed tomography, serum thyroxine and TRAb, clinical symptoms were used for diagnoses.

General study results and limits: The majority of expanded thyroid clonotypes above 0.001 also appeared in blood. Ophthalmopathy stood apart from stable hyperthyroidism in a 13 V-J model.

Material for sequencing was blood. The origin of this receptor is a woman between 45 and 60 years old with Graves' ophthalmopathy. The genes are TRBV6-1 and TRBJ2-7; 13 bases fit TRBD2. The CDR3 reads CASSDPFTSGRGFYEQYF. The CDR3 DNA reads as TGTGCCAGCAGTGACCCTTTCACTAGCGGGAGGGGTTTCTACGAGCAGTACTTC.